The clone carrying this TCR beta chain has a count of ten or more. As yet, its antigen is unknown. This specimen belongs to a study of CD8 T cells in ankylosing spondylitis. For TCR beta, libraries came from quantitative 5'-RACE with molecular barcodes. TCRdb processed the 5' RACE reads anew with MiXCR; each CDR3 protein has one entry. The sample has about 500,000 distinct CDR3 sequences, about 13% seen once. This CDR3 contains 13 residues. V was pared by 3 bases and J by 7 bases, with 11 bases between. Germline V CDR1 and CDR2: SGHRS, YFSETQ. Study conclusions and caveats: Previously reported in reactive arthritis synovial fluid and blood were some of the motif variants. For ankylosing spondylitis blood, a TCR beta motif of roughly 8 highly homologous variants appeared characteristic.

Material: blood, either unsorted or a sorted T cell fraction (not recorded which). This sequence was found in a male donor with ankylosing spondylitis. The rearrangement joins TRBV5-1 to TRBJ2-1; no reliable D call. The CDR3 region is CASSWTTSNEQFF. The CDR3 nucleotides are TGCGCCAGCAGCTGGACCACTTCTAATGAGCAGTTCTTC.